This T cell receptor (beta chain) comes out of a study of T cells after yellow fever vaccination. TCRdb itself ran the 5' RACE reads through MiXCR, one entry per CDR3 protein. The sample has fewer than 650,000 distinct CDR3 sequences, 21% seen once; the top ten hold 15% to 20%. The germline V gene has CDR1 SGDLS and CDR2 YYNGEE. The CDR3 is made up of 15 amino acids. V was pared by 3 bases and J by 14 bases, with 23 bases between. The table lists this clonotype with a few counts. The sequence came from a man younger than 35 who received the YFV17D yellow fever vaccine. The sample here was PBMCs, taken less than 25 days after the first yellow fever vaccination. V and J are TRBV9 and TRBJ1-4; perhaps TRBD1 as D (6 bases). CDR3 nucleotides: TGTGCCAGCAGCGCCGGACAGCTGACTGCTGAGGGGCTGTTTTTT. This codes for CASSAGQLTAEGLFF.